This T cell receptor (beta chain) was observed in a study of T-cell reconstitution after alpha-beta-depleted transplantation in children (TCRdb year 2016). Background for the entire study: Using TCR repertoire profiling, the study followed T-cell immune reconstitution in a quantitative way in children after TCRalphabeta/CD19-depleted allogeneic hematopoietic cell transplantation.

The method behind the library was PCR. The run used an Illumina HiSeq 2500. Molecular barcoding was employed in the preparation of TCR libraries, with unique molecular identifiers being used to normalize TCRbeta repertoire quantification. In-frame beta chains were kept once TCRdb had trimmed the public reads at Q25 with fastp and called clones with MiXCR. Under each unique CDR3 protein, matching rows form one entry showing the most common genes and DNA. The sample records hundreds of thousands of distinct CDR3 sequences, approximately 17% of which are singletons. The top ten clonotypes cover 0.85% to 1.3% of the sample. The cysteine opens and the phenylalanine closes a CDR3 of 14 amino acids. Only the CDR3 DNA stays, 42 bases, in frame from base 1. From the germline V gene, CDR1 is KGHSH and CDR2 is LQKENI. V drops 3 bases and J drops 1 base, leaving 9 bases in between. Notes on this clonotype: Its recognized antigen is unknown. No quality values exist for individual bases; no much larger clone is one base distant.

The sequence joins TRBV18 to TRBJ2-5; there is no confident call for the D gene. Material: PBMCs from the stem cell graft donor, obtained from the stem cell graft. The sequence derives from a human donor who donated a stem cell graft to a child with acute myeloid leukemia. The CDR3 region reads CASSPLERQETQYF. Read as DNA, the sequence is TGTGCCAGCTCACCTCTGGAACGCCAAGAGACCCAGTACTTC.